The rows below give T cell receptor beta chains drawn from one sample of a study of blood T cell repertoires in COVID-19. The data were produced by immunoSEQ multiplex PCR, yet TCRdb's version contains in-frame clones alone and is incomplete. The sample has 150,000 to 200,000 clones, around 84% seen once. The material sequenced was PBMCs or T cells enriched from blood (not recorded which). These TCRs come from a woman in her 50s who had recovered from COVID-19. Both conserved end residues are part of each CDR3. The order of the fields is V gene, CDR3 length, D gene, J gene, clone size, CDR3 protein, CDR3 DNA. The D gene is left open where the match is weak. Only some rows state a clone size, as once, few, many or a class for expanded clones.

TRBV6-5	14	NA	TRBJ1-6	NA	CASSADRGSSPLHF	TGTGCCAGCAGCGCCGATAGGGGGTCTTCACCCCTCCACTTT
TRBV7-2	16	TRBD1	TRBJ1-3	NA	CASSLVGVTGGNTIYF	TGTGCCAGCAGCTTAGTGGGAGTGACAGGGGGAAACACCATATATTTT
TRBV7-3	15	TRBD1	TRBJ1-1	NA	CASSLGPGQHTEAFF	TGTGCCAGCAGCTTAGGTCCGGGACAGCACACTGAAGCTTTCTTT
TRBV10-3	14	NA	TRBJ2-7	NA	CAIRDGGMAYEQYF	TGTGCCATCAGGGACGGGGGAATGGCCTACGAGCAGTACTTC
TRBV27	15	NA	TRBJ2-2	NA	CASSSRDKNTGELFF	TGTGCCAGCAGTTCTCGGGACAAGAACACCGGGGAGCTGTTTTTT
TRBV5-1	15	NA	TRBJ1-5	NA	CASSSGYGSNQPQHF	TGCGCCAGCAGCTCCGGGTACGGTAGCAATCAGCCCCAGCATTTT
TRBV3-1/TRBV3-2	15	NA	TRBJ1-2	once	CASSYQTGLGDGYTF	TGTGCCAGCAGCTACCAGACAGGCCTGGGGGATGGCTACACCTTC
TRBV7-9	13	NA	TRBJ2-1	NA	CASSLPRSTEQFF	TGTGCCAGCAGCTTACCTAGGTCCACTGAGCAGTTCTTC
TRBV9	14	NA	TRBJ1-2	NA	CASSVGGSDYGYTF	TGTGCCAGCAGCGTAGGGGGCAGCGACTATGGCTACACCTTC
TRBV5-1	15	NA	TRBJ2-7	NA	CASSPKQQGGGEQYF	TGCGCCAGCAGCCCGAAGCAACAAGGTGGAGGGGAGCAGTACTTC
TRBV7-2	16	NA	TRBJ2-2	NA	CASSSSFQVNTGELFF	TGTGCCAGCAGCTCCTCTTTCCAGGTGAACACCGGGGAGCTGTTTTTT
TRBV2	13	TRBD1	TRBJ1-5	few	CASRRGSIQPQHF	TGTGCCAGCCGCAGGGGGTCCATCCAGCCCCAGCATTTT
TRBV28	14	TRBD1	TRBJ2-4	NA	CASSFEDRPNIQYF	TGTGCCAGCAGTTTCGAGGACAGGCCAAACATTCAGTACTTC
TRBV19	14	TRBD1	TRBJ1-4	NA	CASSTTGAFSKLFF	TGTGCCAGTAGTACTACAGGGGCCTTCTCTAAACTGTTTTTT
TRBV12-3/TRBV12-4	11	NA	TRBJ1-2	NA	CASLGHTHYTF	TGTGCCAGCCTTGGCCATACCCATTACACCTTC
TRBV5-1	17	NA	TRBJ1-6	NA	CASSPSGQSAYNSPLHF	TGCGCCAGCAGCCCCAGTGGACAGTCCGCGTATAATTCACCCCTCCACTTT
TRBV5-8	14	NA	TRBJ1-1	few	CASSLVRGNTEAFF	TGTGCCAGCAGCTTGGTTCGCGGGAACACTGAAGCTTTCTTT
TRBV19	17	NA	TRBJ1-6	NA	CASSMVQSYSYNSPLHF	TGTGCCAGTAGTATGGTCCAGTCTTACTCCTATAATTCACCCCTCCACTTT
TRBV7-3	15	TRBD1	TRBJ2-2	few	CASSRTGGYTGELFF	TGTGCCAGCAGCCGAACAGGGGGGTACACCGGGGAGCTGTTTTTT
TRBV3-1/TRBV3-2	14	TRBD2	TRBJ2-1	NA	CASSSGGGVQEQFF	TGTGCCAGCAGCTCGGGGGGAGGAGTACAAGAGCAGTTCTTC
TRBV7-9	14	NA	TRBJ2-7	NA	CASRFTGSLGEQYF	TGTGCCAGCAGGTTCACAGGGAGCCTGGGCGAGCAGTACTTC
TRBV4-3	13	TRBD1	TRBJ2-3	NA	CASSQTTRGTQYF	TGCGCCAGCAGCCAAACCACCAGGGGGACCCAGTATTTT
TRBV11-1	14	TRBD1	TRBJ1-2	few	CASSARTGRMGYTF	TGTGCCAGCAGCGCCCGGACAGGTCGAATGGGCTACACCTTC
TRBV28	16	NA	TRBJ2-2	NA	CASGEGGAEGSGELFF	TGTGCCAGCGGCGAGGGTGGCGCCGAAGGGTCCGGGGAGCTGTTTTTT
TRBV28	17	NA	TRBJ1-3	NA	CASSLGGHSSSGNTIYF	TGTGCCAGCAGTTTAGGGGGACACTCGAGCTCTGGAAACACCATATATTTT
TRBV11-2	14	TRBD2	TRBJ2-7	NA	CASSLEAGVYEQYF	TGTGCCAGCAGCTTAGAAGCGGGGGTCTACGAGCAGTACTTC
TRBV6-2/TRBV6-3	13	NA	TRBJ2-5	once	CASSDGQQETQYF	TGTGCCAGCAGCGACGGACAGCAAGAGACCCAGTACTTC
TRBV7-9	17	NA	TRBJ1-3	NA	CASSLLGWGGSGNTIYF	TGTGCCAGCAGCTTACTAGGCTGGGGAGGCTCTGGAAACACCATATATTTT
TRBV2	13	NA	TRBJ1-5	NA	CAGTGTGNQPQHF	TGTGCCGGTACAGGGACGGGCAATCAGCCCCAGCATTTT
TRBV5-3	14	TRBD2	TRBJ2-7	NA	CARSLLGLAGGRYF	TGTGCCAGAAGCCTCCTGGGACTAGCGGGGGGTAGGTACTTC
TRBV6-5	12	TRBD1	TRBJ1-1	once	CASSYPGQGTFF	TGTGCCAGCAGTTACCCGGGACAGGGGACTTTCTTT
TRBV4-1	15	TRBD1	TRBJ2-7	NA	CASSPGQVDSYEQYF	TGCGCCAGCAGCCCCGGACAGGTTGACTCCTACGAGCAGTACTTC
TRBV11-3	17	TRBD2	TRBJ2-1	NA	CASSLEVQRGSNNEQFF	TGTGCCAGCAGCTTAGAAGTTCAGCGGGGGTCCAACAATGAGCAGTTCTTC
TRBV7-9	14	TRBD1	TRBJ1-6	NA	CASSLEGANSPLHF	TGTGCCAGCAGCTTAGAGGGGGCCAATTCACCCCTCCACTTT
TRBV9	15	TRBD1	TRBJ1-1	NA	CASSVAGQIGTEAFF	TGTGCCAGCAGCGTAGCGGGACAGATTGGCACTGAAGCTTTCTTT
TRBV28	15	NA	TRBJ1-4	NA	CASSLGGAINEKLFF	TGTGCCAGCAGTTTAGGGGGGGCGATTAATGAAAAACTGTTTTTT
TRBV27	15	NA	TRBJ1-2	NA	CASSLSAGASYGYTF	TGTGCCAGCAGTTTATCGGCAGGGGCTTCCTATGGCTACACCTTC
TRBV7-6	16	NA	TRBJ2-3	once	CASSPRAGRSTDTQYF	TGTGCCAGCAGCCCCCGTGCGGGACGAAGCACAGATACGCAGTATTTT
TRBV11-3	15	NA	TRBJ2-7	NA	CASSFVGDKTYEQYF	TGTGCCAGCAGCTTTGTAGGGGACAAGACCTACGAGCAGTACTTC
TRBV27	13	NA	TRBJ1-2	once	CASRSNHPGGYTF	TGTGCCAGCAGATCGAATCATCCGGGGGGCTACACCTTC
TRBV6-2/TRBV6-3	16	TRBD2	TRBJ2-3	NA	CASSSGEGPATDTQYF	TGTGCCAGCAGTTCGGGGGAGGGCCCTGCCACAGATACGCAGTATTTT
TRBV6-5	13	NA	TRBJ2-5	NA	CASRLVPSETQYF	TGTGCCAGCCGACTAGTCCCTAGCGAGACCCAGTACTTC
TRBV11-3	18	TRBD1	TRBJ2-2	NA	CASSLGQGALEFTGELFF	TGTGCCAGCAGCCTTGGACAGGGGGCCCTGGAATTCACCGGGGAGCTGTTTTTT
TRBV25-1	14	NA	TRBJ1-6	NA	CASSELGETSPLHF	TGTGCCAGCAGTGAATTGGGAGAGACTTCACCCCTCCACTTT
TRBV25-1	12	NA	TRBJ1-2	once	CASRGGPLGYTF	TGTGCCAGCAGAGGCGGTCCCCTTGGCTACACCTTC
TRBV9	16	TRBD1	TRBJ2-7	NA	CASSVGGTAALYEQYF	TGTGCCAGCAGCGTAGGGGGGACAGCTGCCCTATACGAGCAGTACTTC
TRBV5-6	14	TRBD1	TRBJ1-5	NA	CASSSAGGVQPQHF	TGTGCCAGCAGCTCGGCAGGGGGCGTTCAGCCCCAGCATTTT
TRBV9	13	NA	TRBJ1-1	NA	CASSGTTNTEAFF	TGTGCCAGCAGCGGAACAACGAACACTGAAGCTTTCTTT
TRBV6-6	14	NA	TRBJ1-1	NA	CASSEIPPDTEAFF	TGTGCCAGCAGCGAGATACCTCCGGACACTGAAGCTTTCTTT
TRBV7-3	13	NA	TRBJ1-4	NA	CASSSGVGEKLFF	TGTGCCAGCAGCTCAGGGGTAGGGGAAAAACTGTTTTTT
TRBV27	13	NA	TRBJ2-6	NA	CASSLSGANVLTF	TGTGCCAGCAGTCTCTCTGGGGCCAACGTCCTGACTTTC
TRBV6-5	12	NA	TRBJ1-2	NA	CASRGDEGGYTF	TGTGCCAGCAGGGGAGACGAGGGTGGCTACACCTTC
TRBV25-1	16	TRBD1	TRBJ2-5	NA	CASSEGTGGTGETQYF	TGTGCCAGCAGTGAAGGGACAGGGGGGACGGGCGAGACCCAGTACTTC
TRBV7-7	18	NA	TRBJ2-2	NA	CASSLMAGVLMNTGELFF	TGTGCTAGCAGCTTGATGGCGGGCGTACTTATGAACACCGGGGAGCTGTTTTTT
TRBV24-1	15	TRBD1	TRBJ1-5	NA	CATSDPGQPNQPQHF	TGTGCCACCAGTGATCCGGGACAGCCTAATCAGCCCCAGCATTTT
TRBV28	14	TRBD1	TRBJ2-3	NA	CASSFGTGRDTQYF	TGTGCCAGCAGTTTTGGGACAGGGAGGGATACGCAGTATTTT
TRBV11-3	15	NA	TRBJ2-2	NA	CASGRGPINTGELFF	TGTGCCAGCGGAAGGGGCCCTATTAACACCGGGGAGCTGTTTTTT
TRBV5-1	19	TRBD2	TRBJ2-1	NA	CASRLNSLGLAGVYNEQFF	TGCGCCAGCAGGCTAAATAGCTTGGGACTAGCGGGGGTATACAATGAGCAGTTCTTC
TRBV7-2	11	NA	TRBJ2-7	once	CASSSGGEQYF	TGTGCCAGCAGCTCCGGGGGCGAGCAGTACTTC